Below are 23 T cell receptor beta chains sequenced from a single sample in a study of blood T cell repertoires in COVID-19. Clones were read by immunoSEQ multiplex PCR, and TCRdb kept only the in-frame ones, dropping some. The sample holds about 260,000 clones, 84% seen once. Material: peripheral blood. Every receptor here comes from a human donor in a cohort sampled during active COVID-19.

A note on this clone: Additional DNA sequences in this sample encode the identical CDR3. The CDR3 is CASSLGSSYEQYF. As DNA, the CDR3 is TGTGCCAGCAGTCTGGGGAGTTCCTACGAGCAGTACTTC. V gene TRBV28 combines with J gene TRBJ2-7; a weak D match, TRBD2 (5 bases). CDR1 and CDR2 (germline): MDHEN, SYDVKM. The CDR3 length is 13 residues. The germline V and J ends were trimmed by 5 bases and 1 base, with 9 bases remaining between them.

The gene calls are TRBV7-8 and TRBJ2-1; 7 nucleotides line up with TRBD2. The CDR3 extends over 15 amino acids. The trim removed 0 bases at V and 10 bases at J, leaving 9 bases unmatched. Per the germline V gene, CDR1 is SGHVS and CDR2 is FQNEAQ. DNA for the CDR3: TGTGCCAGCAGCTTAGCGAGCGGGATGATTGAAGAGCAGTTCTTC. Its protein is CASSLASGMIEEQFF.

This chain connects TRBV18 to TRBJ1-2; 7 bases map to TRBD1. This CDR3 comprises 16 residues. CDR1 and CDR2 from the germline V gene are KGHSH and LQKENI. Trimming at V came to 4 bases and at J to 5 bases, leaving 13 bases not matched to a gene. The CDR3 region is CASSRGQAGGPYGYTF. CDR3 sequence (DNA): TGTGCCAGCTCACGTGGACAGGCCGGCGGGCCTTATGGCTACACCTTC.

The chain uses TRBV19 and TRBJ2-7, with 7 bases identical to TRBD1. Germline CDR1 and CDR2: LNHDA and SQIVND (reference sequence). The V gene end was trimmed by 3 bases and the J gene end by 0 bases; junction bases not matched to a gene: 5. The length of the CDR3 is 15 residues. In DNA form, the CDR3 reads TGTGCCAGTAGTATTTCTGCAGGGGGCTCCTACGAGCAGTACTTC. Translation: CASSISAGGSYEQYF.

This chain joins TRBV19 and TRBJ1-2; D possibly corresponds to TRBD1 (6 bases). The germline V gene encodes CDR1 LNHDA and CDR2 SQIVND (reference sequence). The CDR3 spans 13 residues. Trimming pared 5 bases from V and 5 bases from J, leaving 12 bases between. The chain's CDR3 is CASSPGHLYGYTF. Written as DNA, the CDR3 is TGTGCCAGTAGTCCGGGACACCTTTATGGCTACACCTTC. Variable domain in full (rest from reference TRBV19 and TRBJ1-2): DGGITQSPKYLFRKEGQNVTLSCEQNLNHDAMYWYRQDPGQGLRLIYYSQIVNDFQKGDIAEGYSVSREKKESFPLTVTSAQKNPTAFYLCASSPGHLYGYTFGSGTRLTVV.

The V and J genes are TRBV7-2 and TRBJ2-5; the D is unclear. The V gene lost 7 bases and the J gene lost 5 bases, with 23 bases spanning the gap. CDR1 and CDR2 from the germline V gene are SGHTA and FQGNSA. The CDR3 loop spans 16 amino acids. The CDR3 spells CASTIKGLETGETQYF. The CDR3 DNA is TGTGCCAGCACCATTAAAGGCCTGGAGACTGGCGAGACCCAGTACTTC.

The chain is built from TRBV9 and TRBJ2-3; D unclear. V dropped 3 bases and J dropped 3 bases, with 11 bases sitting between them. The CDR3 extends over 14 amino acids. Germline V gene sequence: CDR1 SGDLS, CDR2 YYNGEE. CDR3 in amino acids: CASSGLDGTDTQYF. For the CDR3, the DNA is TGTGCCAGCAGCGGACTGGATGGGACAGATACGCAGTATTTT. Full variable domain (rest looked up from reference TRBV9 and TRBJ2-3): DSGVTQTPKHLITATGQRVTLRCSPRSGDLSVYWYQQSLDQGLQFLIQYYNGEERAKGNILERFSAQQFPDLHSELNLSSLELGDSALYFCASSGLDGTDTQYFGPGTRLTVL.

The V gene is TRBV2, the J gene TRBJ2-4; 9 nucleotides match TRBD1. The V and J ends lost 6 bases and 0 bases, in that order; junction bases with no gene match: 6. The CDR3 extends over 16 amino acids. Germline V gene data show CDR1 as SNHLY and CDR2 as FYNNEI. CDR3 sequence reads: CASRRQGVIAKNIQYF. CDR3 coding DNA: TGTGCCAGCAGGAGACAGGGGGTAATAGCCAAAAACATTCAGTACTTC.

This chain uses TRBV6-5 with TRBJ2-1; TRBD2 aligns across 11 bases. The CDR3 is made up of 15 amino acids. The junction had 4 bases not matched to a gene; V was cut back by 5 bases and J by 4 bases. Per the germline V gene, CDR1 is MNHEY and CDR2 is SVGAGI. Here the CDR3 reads CASSPTSGVYNEQFF. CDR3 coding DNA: TGTGCCAGCAGTCCGACTAGCGGGGTATACAATGAGCAGTTCTTC.

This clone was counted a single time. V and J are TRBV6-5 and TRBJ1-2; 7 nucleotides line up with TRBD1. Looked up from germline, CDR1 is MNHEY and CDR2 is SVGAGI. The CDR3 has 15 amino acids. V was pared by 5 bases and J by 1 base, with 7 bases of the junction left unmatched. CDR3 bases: TGTGCCAGCAGTACCCCGGGACAGCATAACTATGGCTACACCTTC. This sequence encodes CASSTPGQHNYGYTF.

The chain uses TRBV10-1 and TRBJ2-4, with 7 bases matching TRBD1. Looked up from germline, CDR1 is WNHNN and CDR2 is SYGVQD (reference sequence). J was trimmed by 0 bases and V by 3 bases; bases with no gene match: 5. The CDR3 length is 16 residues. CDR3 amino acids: CASSDPQGLAKNIQYF. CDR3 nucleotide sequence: TGCGCCAGCAGTGACCCACAGGGGCTAGCCAAAAACATTCAGTACTTC.

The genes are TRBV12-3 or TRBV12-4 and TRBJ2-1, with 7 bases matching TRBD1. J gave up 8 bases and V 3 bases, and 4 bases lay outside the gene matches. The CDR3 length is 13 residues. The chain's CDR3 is CASSLIQGHEQFF. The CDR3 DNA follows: TGTGCCAGCAGTTTGATACAGGGGCATGAGCAGTTCTTC.

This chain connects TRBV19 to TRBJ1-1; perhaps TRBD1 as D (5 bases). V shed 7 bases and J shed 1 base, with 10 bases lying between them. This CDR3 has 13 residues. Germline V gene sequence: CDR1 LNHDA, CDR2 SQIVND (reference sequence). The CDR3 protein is CASIWGPNTEAFF. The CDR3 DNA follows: TGTGCCAGTATTTGGGGCCCGAACACTGAAGCTTTCTTT.

The CDR3 reads CASSIEGGAHQPQHF. Written as DNA, the CDR3 is TGTGCCAGTAGTATTGAAGGGGGGGCCCATCAGCCCCAGCATTTT. This sequence joins TRBV19 and TRBJ1-5; possible D gene TRBD1, 6 bases. Germline V gene sequence: CDR1 LNHDA, CDR2 SQIVND (reference sequence). The CDR3 sequence is 15 residues long. With 3 bases removed from V and 5 bases from J, the gap between germline ends came to 14 bases.

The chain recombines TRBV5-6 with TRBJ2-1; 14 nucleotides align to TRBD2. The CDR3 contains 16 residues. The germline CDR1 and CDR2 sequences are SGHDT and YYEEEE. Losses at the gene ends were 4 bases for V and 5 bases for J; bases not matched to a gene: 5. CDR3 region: CASSRRTSGRHNEQFF. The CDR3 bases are TGTGCCAGCAGCCGCAGGACTAGCGGGAGGCACAATGAGCAGTTCTTC.

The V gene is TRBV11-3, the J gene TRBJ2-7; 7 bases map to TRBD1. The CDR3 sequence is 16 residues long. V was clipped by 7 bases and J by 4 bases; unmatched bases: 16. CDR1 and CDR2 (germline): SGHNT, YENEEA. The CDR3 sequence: CASTQTGQITSYEQYF. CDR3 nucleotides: TGTGCCAGCACCCAGACGGGACAGATAACTTCATACGAGCAGTACTTC.

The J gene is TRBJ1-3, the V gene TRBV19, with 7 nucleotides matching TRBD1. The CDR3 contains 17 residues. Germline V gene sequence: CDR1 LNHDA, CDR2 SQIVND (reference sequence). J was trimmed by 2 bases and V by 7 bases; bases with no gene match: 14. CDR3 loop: CASTRTGQILTGNTIYF. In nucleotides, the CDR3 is TGTGCCAGTACTCGGACGGGACAGATTCTAACTGGAAACACCATATATTTT.

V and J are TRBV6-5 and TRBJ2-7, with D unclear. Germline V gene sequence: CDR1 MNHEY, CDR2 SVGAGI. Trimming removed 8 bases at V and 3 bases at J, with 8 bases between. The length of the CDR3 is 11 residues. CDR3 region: CASLEVYEQYF. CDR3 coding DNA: TGTGCCAGCCTAGAGGTCTACGAGCAGTACTTC.

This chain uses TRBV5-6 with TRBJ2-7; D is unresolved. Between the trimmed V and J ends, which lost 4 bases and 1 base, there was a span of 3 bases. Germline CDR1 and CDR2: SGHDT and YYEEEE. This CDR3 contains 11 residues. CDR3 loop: CASSESYEQYF. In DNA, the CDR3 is TGTGCCAGCAGCGAGTCCTACGAGCAGTACTTC.

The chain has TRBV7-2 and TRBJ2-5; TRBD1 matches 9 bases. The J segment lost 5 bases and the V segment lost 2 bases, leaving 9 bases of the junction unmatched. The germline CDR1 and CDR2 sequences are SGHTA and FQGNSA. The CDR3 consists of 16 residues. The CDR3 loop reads CASSLRWDRVRETQYF. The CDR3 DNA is TGTGCCAGCAGCTTAAGATGGGACAGGGTGAGGGAGACCCAGTACTTC.

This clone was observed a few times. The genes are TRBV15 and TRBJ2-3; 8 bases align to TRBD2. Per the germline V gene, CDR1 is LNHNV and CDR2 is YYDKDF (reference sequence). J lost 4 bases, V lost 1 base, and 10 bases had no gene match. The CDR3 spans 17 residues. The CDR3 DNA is TGTGCCACCAGCAGAGGCTCCCCGGGGACTAGTCCAGATACGCAGTATTTT. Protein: CATSRGSPGTSPDTQYF.

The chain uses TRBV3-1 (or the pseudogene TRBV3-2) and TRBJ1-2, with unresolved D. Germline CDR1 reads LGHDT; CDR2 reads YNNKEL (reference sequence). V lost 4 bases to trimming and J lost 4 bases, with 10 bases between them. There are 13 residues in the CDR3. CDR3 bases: TGTGCCAGCAGCCCCTTGGGCTCCTATGGCTACACCTTC. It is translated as CASSPLGSYGYTF.

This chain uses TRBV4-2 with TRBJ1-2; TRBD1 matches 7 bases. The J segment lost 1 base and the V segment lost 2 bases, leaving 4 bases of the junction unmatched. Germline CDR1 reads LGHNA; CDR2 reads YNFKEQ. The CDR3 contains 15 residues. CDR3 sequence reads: CASSQSTGVNYGYTF. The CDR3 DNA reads TGTGCCAGCAGCCAATCCACAGGGGTTAACTATGGCTACACCTTC.